This T cell receptor beta chain derives from a study of blood T cell repertoires in COVID-19. Study-level background: The United States, Italy and Spain were the sources of the acute and convalescent COVID-19 samples. From T cells, B-cell-depleted T cells, or PBMCs came the material, which was cDNA or gDNA.

Trimming took off 7 bases at V and 4 bases at J, with 7 bases between the two ends. Germline assignment: CDR1 MDHEN and CDR2 SYDVKM. The CDR3 is 11 residues long. Authors' processing steps: Amplified reference gene primers provided the basis for estimating nucleated cell counts. The method was immunoSEQ multiplex PCR; TCRdb's version includes in-frame clones alone and lacks a portion of them. That table supplies the V and J calls and clone size; D and trimming were determined from the DNA. The sample includes 160,000 or so clones, roughly 85% of them seen just once. A few counts support this clone. At the DNA level, this CDR3 is encoded by other sequences in the same sample as well.

The source is a man between 35 and 55 years old with acute or convalescent COVID-19. Source material: peripheral blood. The chain carries TRBV28 and TRBJ1-1, with D possibly TRBD1 on 5 matching bases. This CDR3 is CASTGGTEAFF. CDR3 DNA: TGTGCCAGCACGGGGGGCACTGAAGCTTTCTTT.